This T cell receptor (beta chain) was observed in a study of T-cell reconstitution after alpha-beta-depleted transplantation in children. TCRbeta library preparation incorporated unique molecular identifiers. MiXCR, applied by TCRdb to the PCR reads, yields one record per CDR3 protein. Counted here are hundreds of thousands of distinct CDR3 sequences, around 13% occurring once; the ten biggest clones make up about 6%. This CDR3 comprises 15 residues. Germline V gives CDR1 LGHNA, CDR2 YSLEER. V was clipped by 0 bases and J by 5 bases; unmatched bases: 7. The chain is built from TRBV4-3 and TRBJ2-7; 7 positions match TRBD2. The sequencing used PBMCs from the stem cell graft donor, collected from the stem cell graft. This sequence was found in a human donor who donated a stem cell graft to a child with combined immunodeficiency. CDR3 in amino acids: CASSQDGGEYDEQYF. CDR3 sequence (DNA): TGCGCCAGCAGCCAAGATGGGGGGGAGTACGACGAGCAGTACTTC.